Listed here are 9 T cell receptor beta chains from one sample, sequenced in a study of T cell responses to AZD1222 COVID-19 vaccine. The data were produced by immunoSEQ multiplex PCR, yet TCRdb's version contains in-frame clones alone and is incomplete. The sample carries around 140,000 clones, roughly nine tenths recorded once. The sample was peripheral blood, taken on day 0 of AZD1222 vaccination. Receptors were obtained from an adult in good health.

In its sample, this clone was seen once. The chain carries TRBV27 and TRBJ2-3; TRBD2 aligns across 13 bases. The CDR3 sequence is 15 residues long. Trimming at V came to 4 bases and at J to 4 bases, leaving 2 bases not matched to a gene. Germline-derived CDR1 and CDR2 are MNHEY and SMNVEV (reference sequence). CDR3 region: CASSSLAGGPDTQYF. In DNA form, the CDR3 reads TGTGCCAGCAGTTCACTAGCGGGGGGGCCAGATACGCAGTATTTT.

The genes are TRBV24-1 and TRBJ1-2, with 7 bases lining up with TRBD1. Trimming cost V 0 bases and J 4 bases; bases outside gene matches: 4. Germline CDR1 is KGHDR and CDR2 is SFDVKD. CDR3 length equals 15 residues. The chain's CDR3 is CATSDLYGTAYGYTF. CDR3 sequence (DNA): TGTGCCACCAGTGATTTGTACGGGACAGCCTATGGCTACACCTTC.

This chain links TRBV5-1 with TRBJ2-1; 8 bases are a match to TRBD2. The CDR3 extends over 15 amino acids. In germline, CDR1 is SGHRS, CDR2 YFSETQ. DNA for the CDR3: TGCGTTAAACCAGTCGGACTAGCATCGGACAATGAGCAGTTCTTC. Translating it yields CVKPVGLASDNEQFF. The entire variable domain, with the rest obtained from reference TRBV5-1 and TRBJ2-1, is as follows: KAGVTQTPRYLIKTRGQQVTLSCSPISGHRSVSWYQQTPGQGLQFLFEYFSETQRNKGNFPGRFSGRQFSNSRSEMNVSTLELGDSALYLCVKPVGLASDNEQFFGPGTRLTVL.

J is TRBJ1-2 and V is TRBV19; D is ambiguous. Trimming removed 7 bases from V and 10 bases from J, with 19 bases in between. Germline V gives CDR1 LNHDA, CDR2 SQIVND (reference sequence). The CDR3 spans 13 residues. The CDR3 region is CASTASRGTHYTF. CDR3 bases: TGTGCCAGTACCGCCTCACGCGGTACTCACTACACCTTC.

The chain couples TRBV4-3 to TRBJ1-1, with D tentatively TRBD1 (6 bases). Germline V lookup: CDR1 LGHNA, CDR2 YSLEER. There are 15 residues in the CDR3. Trimming removed 3 bases at V and 2 bases at J, with 13 bases between. CDR3 sequence: CASSQWLDSNTEAFF. Here the CDR3 DNA reads TGCGCCAGCAGCCAGTGGCTGGACAGTAACACTGAAGCTTTCTTT.

The chain has TRBV19 and TRBJ2-3; 7 bases are a match to TRBD2. The CDR3 spans 21 residues. Germline V gene data show CDR1 as LNHDA and CDR2 as SQIVND (reference sequence). V was pared by 0 bases and J by 1 base, with 19 bases of the junction left unmatched. The CDR3 loop reads CASSIDLPGPETSFGTDTQYF. CDR3 sequence (DNA): TGTGCCAGTAGTATAGATCTCCCGGGACCTGAGACTAGCTTCGGCACAGATACGCAGTATTTT. The whole variable domain, remainder taken from reference TRBV19 and TRBJ2-3, is DGGITQSPKYLFRKEGQNVTLSCEQNLNHDAMYWYRQDPGQGLRLIYYSQIVNDFQKGDIAEGYSVSREKKESFPLTVTSAQKNPTAFYLCASSIDLPGPETSFGTDTQYFGPGTRLTVL.

The gene calls are TRBV10-3 and TRBJ2-2, with D perhaps matching TRBD1 (6 bases). Germline CDR1 is ENHRY and CDR2 is SYGVKD. Trimming shortened V by 11 bases and J by 7 bases, and 23 bases separated the two germline ends. The CDR3 is 15 amino acids. CDR3 in amino acids: CAVITGKDPGGELFF. The CDR3, as DNA: TGTGCCGTCATAACAGGGAAGGACCCCGGCGGGGAGCTGTTTTTT.

The V call is TRBV9, the J call TRBJ2-2; 7 bases fit TRBD1. Germline CDR1 reads SGDLS; CDR2 reads YYNGEE. The CDR3 contains 16 residues. V lost 4 bases to trimming and J lost 0 bases; unmatched junction nucleotides: 6. CDR3: CASSLRGLPNTGELFF. The CDR3 nucleotides are TGTGCCAGCAGCTTGAGGGGGCTCCCGAACACCGGGGAGCTGTTTTTT.

The chain has TRBV7-8 and TRBJ1-1; maybe TRBD1 (6 bases). Trimming shortened V by 4 bases and J by 6 bases, and 24 bases separated the two germline ends. This CDR3 comprises 17 residues. Germline V gene sequence: CDR1 SGHVS, CDR2 FQNEAQ. CDR3 bases: TGTGCCAGCAGCTACTGGGTCCGGGACACCACTATCGCTGAAGCTTTCTTT. Translating gives CASSYWVRDTTIAEAFF.